Following are 2 T cell receptor beta chains from one sample sequenced in a study of naive and memory T cell subsets. Two oligonucleotides, mixed equimolar, formed the beta constant-region primer covering TRBC1 and TRBC2. TCRdb independently ran MiXCR on the UMI-ligation and nested PCR reads; one entry per CDR3 protein. The sample lists 77,000 or so distinct CDR3 sequences, roughly 14% occurring once. The sample was central memory CD4+ T cells from blood. The origin of the receptors is a human donor in good health.

This clonotype is labeled as medium-sized. The chain recombines TRBV20-1 with TRBJ2-1; the D is unclear. V was trimmed by 3 bases and J by 5 bases, leaving 5 bases between them. Germline CDR1 and CDR2: DFQATT and SNEGSKA (reference sequence). CDR3 size: 11 residues. The CDR3: CSASRNNEQFF. Here the CDR3 DNA reads TGCAGTGCTAGTCGGAACAATGAGCAGTTCTTC.

The chain is built from TRBV28 and TRBJ2-4; 9 positions agree with TRBD1. V lost 1 base, J lost 9 bases, and 13 bases stayed unmatched. This CDR3 spans 17 amino acids. Germline CDR1 MDHEN, CDR2 SYDVKM. This CDR3 is CASSLSPGQGPRGIQYF. The CDR3 DNA sequence: TGTGCCAGCAGTTTATCTCCGGGACAGGGTCCCCGCGGCATTCAGTACTTC.